This paragraph covers one T cell receptor (beta chain) sequence. TCRdb re-called the 5' RACE reads with MiXCR, one entry per CDR3 protein. The sample shows 200,000 to 250,000 distinct CDR3 sequences, about 3% of them seen only once. The data were obtained in a study of T cells after yellow fever vaccination. CDR1 and CDR2 from the germline V gene are SGHAT and FQNNGV. The CDR3 is 16 amino acids. V gave up 1 base and J gave up 2 bases, with 12 bases separating them. The sequencing here drew on CD4+ T cells sorted from PBMCs, taken 10 days after the yellow fever booster vaccination. This sequence originates from a man aged 18 to 30 who received the YFV17D yellow fever vaccine. The chain uses TRBV11-2 and TRBJ2-1; D possibly corresponds to TRBD1 (5 bases). CDR3 region: CASSLGGTGTYNEQFF. In nucleotides, the CDR3 is TGTGCCAGCAGCTTAGGGGGTACAGGTACCTACAATGAGCAGTTCTTC.